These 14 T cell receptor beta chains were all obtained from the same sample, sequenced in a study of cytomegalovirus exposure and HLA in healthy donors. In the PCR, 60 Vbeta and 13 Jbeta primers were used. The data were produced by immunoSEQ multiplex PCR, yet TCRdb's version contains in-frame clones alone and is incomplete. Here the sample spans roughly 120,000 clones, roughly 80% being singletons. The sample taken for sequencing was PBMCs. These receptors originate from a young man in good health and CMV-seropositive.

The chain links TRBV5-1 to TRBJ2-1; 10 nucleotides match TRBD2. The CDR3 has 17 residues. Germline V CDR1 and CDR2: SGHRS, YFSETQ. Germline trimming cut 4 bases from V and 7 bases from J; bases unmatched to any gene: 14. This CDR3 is CASSTPRGLAGDNEQFF. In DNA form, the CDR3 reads TGCGCCAGCAGCACCCCTCGGGGGCTAGCGGGAGATAATGAGCAGTTCTTC.

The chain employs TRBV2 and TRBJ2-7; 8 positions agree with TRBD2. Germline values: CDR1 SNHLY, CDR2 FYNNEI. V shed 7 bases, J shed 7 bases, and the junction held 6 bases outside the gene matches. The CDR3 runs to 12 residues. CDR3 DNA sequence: TGTGCCAGCAACCCGGGAGGGTTTGAGCAGTACTTC. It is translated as CASNPGGFEQYF.

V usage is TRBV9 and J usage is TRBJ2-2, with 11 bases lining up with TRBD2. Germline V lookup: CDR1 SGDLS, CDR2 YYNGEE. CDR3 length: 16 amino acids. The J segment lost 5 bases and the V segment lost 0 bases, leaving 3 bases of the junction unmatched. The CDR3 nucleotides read TGTGCCAGCAGCGTAGCTCGACTAGCGGGGACCGGGGAGCTGTTTTTT. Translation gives CASSVARLAGTGELFF.

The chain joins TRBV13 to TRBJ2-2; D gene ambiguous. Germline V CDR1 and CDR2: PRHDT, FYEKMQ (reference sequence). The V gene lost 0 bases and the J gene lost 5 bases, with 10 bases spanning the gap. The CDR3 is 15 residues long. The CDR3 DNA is TGTGCCAGCAGCTTAGGCCGAAGGAGTACCGGGGAGCTGTTTTTT. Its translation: CASSLGRRSTGELFF. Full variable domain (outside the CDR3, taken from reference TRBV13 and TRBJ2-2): AAGVIQSPRHLIKEKRETATLKCYPIPRHDTVYWYQQGPGQDPQFLISFYEKMQSDKGSIPDRFSAQQFSDYHSELNMSSLELGDSALYFCASSLGRRSTGELFFGEGSRLTVL.

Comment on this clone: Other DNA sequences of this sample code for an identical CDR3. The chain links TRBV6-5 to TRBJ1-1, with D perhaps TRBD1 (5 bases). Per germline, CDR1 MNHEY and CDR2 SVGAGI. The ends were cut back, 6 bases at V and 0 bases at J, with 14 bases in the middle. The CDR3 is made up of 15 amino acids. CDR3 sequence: CASSYLPTVNTEAFF. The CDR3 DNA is TGTGCCAGCAGCTACCTCCCGACAGTGAACACTGAAGCTTTCTTT.

CDR3 protein: CASSAGLTNTGELFF. The CDR3 nucleotides read TGTGCCAGCAGCGCCGGACTGACGAACACCGGGGAGCTGTTTTTT. The chain recombines TRBV9 with TRBJ2-2; D possibly corresponds to TRBD2 (5 bases). The CDR3 is made up of 15 amino acids. Trimming took off 3 bases at V and 0 bases at J, with 9 bases between the two ends. CDR1 SGDLS and CDR2 YYNGEE come from the germline V gene. Drawing the rest from reference TRBV9 and TRBJ2-2, the complete variable domain is DSGVTQTPKHLITATGQRVTLRCSPRSGDLSVYWYQQSLDQGLQFLIQYYNGEERAKGNILERFSAQQFPDLHSELNLSSLELGDSALYFCASSAGLTNTGELFFGEGSRLTVL.

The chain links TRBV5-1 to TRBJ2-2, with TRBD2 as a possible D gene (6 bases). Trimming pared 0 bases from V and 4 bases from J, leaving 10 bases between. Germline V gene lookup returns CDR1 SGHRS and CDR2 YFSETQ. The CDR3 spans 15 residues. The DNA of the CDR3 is TGCGCCAGCAGCTTGGAAGGTAGCGGCACCGGGGAGCTGTTTTTT. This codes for CASSLEGSGTGELFF.

The CDR3 bases are TGTGCCAGCAGCTACCCAGCGGGGGGAAGCTGGCCAGATACGCAGTATTTT. As protein: CASSYPAGGSWPDTQYF. The chain joins TRBV7-8 to TRBJ2-3; 9 bases align to TRBD2. CDR1 is SGHVS, CDR2 FQNEAQ, per germline. The CDR3 length is 17 residues. The junction had 12 bases not matched to a gene; V was cut back by 4 bases and J by 4 bases.

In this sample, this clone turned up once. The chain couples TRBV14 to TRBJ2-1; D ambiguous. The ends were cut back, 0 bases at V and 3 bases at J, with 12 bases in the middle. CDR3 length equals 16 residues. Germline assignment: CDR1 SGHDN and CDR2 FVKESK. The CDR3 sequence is CASSQEQAGLYNEQFF. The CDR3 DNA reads TGTGCCAGCAGCCAAGAGCAGGCCGGTCTCTACAATGAGCAGTTCTTC.

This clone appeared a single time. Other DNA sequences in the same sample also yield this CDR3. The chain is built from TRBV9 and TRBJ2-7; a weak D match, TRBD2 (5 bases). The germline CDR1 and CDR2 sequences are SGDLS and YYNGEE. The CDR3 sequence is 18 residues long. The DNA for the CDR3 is TGTGCCAGCAGCGTAGCTACGTGTGAGGGAGCTCCCTCCTACGAACAGTACGTC. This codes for CASSVATCEGAPSYEQYV.

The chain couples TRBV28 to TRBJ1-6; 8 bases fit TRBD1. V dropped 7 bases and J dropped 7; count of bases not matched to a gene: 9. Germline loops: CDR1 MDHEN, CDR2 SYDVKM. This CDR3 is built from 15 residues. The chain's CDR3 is CASKRDRPSNSPLHF. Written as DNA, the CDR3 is TGTGCCAGCAAGCGGGACAGGCCCTCCAATTCACCCCTCCACTTT.

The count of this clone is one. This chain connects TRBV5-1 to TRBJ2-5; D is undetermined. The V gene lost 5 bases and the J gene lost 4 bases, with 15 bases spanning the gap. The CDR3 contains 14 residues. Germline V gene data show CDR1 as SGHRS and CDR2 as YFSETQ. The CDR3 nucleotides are TGCGCCAGCAGTCCCGGATCCGCGGCAGAGACCCAGTACTTC. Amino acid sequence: CASSPGSAAETQYF. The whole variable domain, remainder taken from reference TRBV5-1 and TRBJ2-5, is KAGVTQTPRYLIKTRGQQVTLSCSPISGHRSVSWYQQTPGQGLQFLFEYFSETQRNKGNFPGRFSGRQFSNSRSEMNVSTLELGDSALYLCASSPGSAAETQYFGPGTRLLVL.

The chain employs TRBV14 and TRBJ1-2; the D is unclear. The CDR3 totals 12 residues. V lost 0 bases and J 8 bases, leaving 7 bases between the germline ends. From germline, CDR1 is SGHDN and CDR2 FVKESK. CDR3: CASSQDSKGYTF. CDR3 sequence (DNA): TGTGCCAGCAGCCAAGATAGTAAGGGCTACACCTTC.

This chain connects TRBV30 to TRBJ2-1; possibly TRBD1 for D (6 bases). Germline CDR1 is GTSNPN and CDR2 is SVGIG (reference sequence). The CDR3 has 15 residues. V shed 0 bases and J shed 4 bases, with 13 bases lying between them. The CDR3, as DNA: TGTGCCTGGAGTGTAGACGTCACAGGGTACAATGAGCAGTTCTTC. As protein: CAWSVDVTGYNEQFF.